These 27 T cell receptor beta chains were all obtained from the same sample, sequenced in a study of blood T cell repertoires in COVID-19 (TCRdb year 2020). The library was produced with the immunoSEQ multiplex PCR assay. TCRdb's version of the immuneACCESS table is confined to in-frame rearrangements and falls short of the full clone set. An unresolved V gene accounts for under half of the shortfall where checked; the remainder is of unknown origin. The sample contains about 140,000 clones, around 86% of them found a single time. Jointly, the top ten make up about 11% of the sample. The sequencing input was PBMCs or T cells enriched from blood (not recorded which). Receptors originate from a man aged 55 to 70 who had recovered from COVID-19.

The chain recombines TRBV18 with TRBJ1-3, with 7 bases that match TRBD1. V trimming: 4 bases; J trimming: 2 bases; junction bases outside the gene matches: 2. This CDR3 region has 14 residues. From germline, CDR1 is KGHSH and CDR2 LQKENI. CDR3 bases: TGTGCCAGCTCACGGGACAGTGCTGGAAACACCATATATTTT. Translation gives CASSRDSAGNTIYF.

This chain links TRBV30 with TRBJ1-1, with TRBD1 identical over 7 bases. CDR1 and CDR2 from the germline V gene are GTSNPN and SVGIG (reference sequence). This CDR3 has 12 residues. Trimming cost V 3 bases and J 6 bases; bases outside gene matches: 4. The CDR3 spells CAWRRGTAEAFF. CDR3 DNA sequence: TGTGCCTGGAGAAGAGGGACAGCTGAAGCTTTCTTT.

This chain uses TRBV6-1 with TRBJ2-5, with unresolved D. The germline V and J ends were trimmed by 3 bases and 6 bases, with 8 bases remaining between them. The germline V gene encodes CDR1 MNHNS and CDR2 SASEGT. The length of the CDR3 is 12 residues. The CDR3 bases are TGTGCCAGCAGTGAGACGAGGCAGACCCAGTACTTC. This gives the protein CASSETRQTQYF.

This clone came up once. V usage is TRBV7-9 and J usage is TRBJ1-2; no definite D call. The CDR3 length is 16 residues. Trimming took 1 base from V and 2 from J, leaving 14 bases between them. CDR1 and CDR2 from the germline V gene are SEHNR and FQNEAQ (reference sequence). The CDR3 DNA reads as TGTGCCAGCAGCTTAGGGGGAGTGGCGGACAACTATGGCTACACCTTC. Its protein product is CASSLGGVADNYGYTF.

This chain links TRBV9 with TRBJ2-1; 8 bases fit TRBD2. V gave up 2 bases and J gave up 0 bases; unmatched junction bases: 4. CDR1 is SGDLS, CDR2 YYNGEE, per germline. This CDR3 contains 16 residues. CDR3 in amino acids: CASSVTLAGSYNEQFF. The CDR3 region has the DNA TGTGCCAGCAGCGTGACTCTAGCGGGCTCCTACAATGAGCAGTTCTTC.

The rearrangement uses TRBV6-1 and TRBJ1-4, with D perhaps matching TRBD1 (5 bases). CDR3 length equals 13 residues. V was pared by 2 bases and J by 11 bases, with 12 bases between. Germline CDR1 MNHNS, CDR2 SASEGT. Here the CDR3 reads CASSELGVAKLFF. Written as DNA, the CDR3 is TGTGCCAGCAGTGAATTAGGGGTGGCGAAACTGTTTTTT.

V and J are TRBV4-1 and TRBJ1-2; D is uncertain. The germline CDR1 and CDR2 sequences are MGHRA and YSYEKL. Trimming pared 0 bases from V and 7 bases from J, leaving 9 bases between. The CDR3 covers 13 residues. The DNA for the CDR3 is TGCGCCAGCAGCCAAGATCTGCCAGGTGGCTACACCTTC. This translates into CASSQDLPGGYTF.

On this clone: The junction departs from the called germline gene at one end, perhaps through a read error. V gene TRBV7-8 combines with J gene TRBJ2-7, with 16 bases identical to TRBD2. The V gene's germline CDR1 is SGHVS and CDR2 FQNEAQ. The CDR3 runs to 13 residues. The CDR3 bases are TGTGCCAGCAGCTTGGGACTAGCGGGAGGGGGAATTTTC. Encoded protein: CASSLGLAGGGIF.

The chain combines TRBV12-3 or TRBV12-4 with TRBJ1-5, with 7 bases aligning to TRBD1. V was clipped by 3 bases and J by 8 bases; unmatched bases: 4. The CDR3 loop spans 13 amino acids. The CDR3 sequence: CASSLTGWEPQHF. CDR3 nucleotides: TGTGCCAGCAGTTTGACAGGGTGGGAGCCCCAGCATTTT.

This chain uses TRBV4-1 with TRBJ1-6; D is ambiguous. With 6 bases removed from V and 5 bases from J, the gap between germline ends came to 17 bases. CDR1 is MGHRA and CDR2 is YSYEKL in the germline V gene. The CDR3 is made up of 16 amino acids. The CDR3 here is CASRLSEVGDNSPLHF. The CDR3 region has the DNA TGCGCCAGCAGGCTATCGGAAGTGGGAGATAATTCACCCCTCCACTTT.

This chain links TRBV3-1 (or the pseudogene TRBV3-2) with TRBJ1-4; D is unresolved. V was cut by 1 base and J by 7 bases, with 7 bases left in between. The CDR3 runs 13 residues. Germline V gene lookup returns CDR1 LGHDT and CDR2 YNNKEL (reference sequence). The CDR3, as DNA: TGTGCCAGCAGCCAAGCGGGTAGTGAAAAACTGTTTTTT. Its protein is CASSQAGSEKLFF.

V is TRBV18 and J is TRBJ1-2; tentative D call: TRBD1 (6 bases). The germline CDR1 and CDR2 sequences are KGHSH and LQKENI. Deletions cut 5 bases from V and 0 bases from J, with 13 bases between. CDR3 length equals 15 residues. In DNA form, the CDR3 reads TGTGCCAGCTCAGAGGACAGCACCCCTAACTATGGCTACACCTTC. Translating gives CASSEDSTPNYGYTF. The whole variable domain, remainder taken from reference TRBV18 and TRBJ1-2, is NAGVMQNPRHLVRRRGQEARLRCSPMKGHSHVYWYRQLPEEGLKFMVYLQKENIIDESGMPKERFSAEFPKEGPSILRIQQVVRGDSAAYFCASSEDSTPNYGYTFGSGTRLTVV.

CDR3 bases: TGTGCCAGCAGCCCGTATAGCAATCAGCCCCAGCATTTT. Translated, it gives CASSPYSNQPQHF. The gene calls are TRBV5-8 and TRBJ1-5; D not resolved. The germline CDR1 and CDR2 sequences are SGHTS and YDEGEE. CDR3 length: 13 residues. The ends were cut back, 4 bases at V and 0 bases at J, with 5 bases in the middle.

About this clone: The junction departs from the called germline gene at one end, perhaps through a read error. The chain combines TRBV5-6 with TRBJ2-1; D might be TRBD2 (7 bases). Germline assignment: CDR1 SGHDT and CDR2 YYEEEE. This CDR3 is 19 amino acids long. CDR3 loop: CASSLEGGVASSPGNEQLF. The CDR3 DNA follows: TGTGCCAGCAGCTTGGAAGGGGGGGTAGCTTCTTCCCCGGGGAATGAGCAGCTCTTC.

This chain uses TRBV30 with TRBJ2-7, with D possibly matching TRBD1 (5 bases). The CDR3 is made up of 11 amino acids. V lost 1 base, J lost 9 bases, and 10 bases lay in between. CDR1 GTSNPN and CDR2 SVGIG come from the germline V gene (reference sequence). As DNA, the CDR3 is TGTGCCTGGAGTGCAGGGCAGCCGCAGTACTTC. Protein: CAWSAGQPQYF.

The chain recombines TRBV19 with TRBJ1-2, with TRBD1 matching over 7 bases. J was trimmed by 5 bases and V by 1 base; bases with no gene match: 4. Germline V gene lookup returns CDR1 LNHDA and CDR2 SQIVND (reference sequence). The CDR3 runs to 14 residues. CDR3 protein: CASSIGATGYGYTF. As DNA, the CDR3 is TGTGCCAGTAGTATAGGGGCGACAGGGTATGGCTACACCTTC. Filled out from reference TRBV19 and TRBJ1-2, the complete variable domain reads DGGITQSPKYLFRKEGQNVTLSCEQNLNHDAMYWYRQDPGQGLRLIYYSQIVNDFQKGDIAEGYSVSREKKESFPLTVTSAQKNPTAFYLCASSIGATGYGYTFGSGTRLTVV.

The V gene is TRBV6-2 or TRBV6-3, the J gene TRBJ1-1; no clear D. The germline V and J ends were trimmed by 5 bases and 1 base, with 8 bases remaining between them. The germline gives CDR1 MNHEY, CDR2 SVGEGT. The CDR3 is 13 amino acids. The CDR3 here is CASSLRENTEAFF. In DNA form, the CDR3 reads TGTGCCAGCAGTCTTCGGGAGAACACTGAAGCTTTCTTT.

This clone was found once. V gene TRBV7-6 combines with J gene TRBJ1-1; D uncertain. The CDR3 has 15 amino acids. V lost 5 bases and J lost 2, with 15 bases in between. In germline, CDR1 is SGHVS, CDR2 FNYEAQ. Written as DNA, the CDR3 is TGTGCCAGCAGCACAAGACCCGGGAAAAACACTGAAGCTTTCTTT. Translating it yields CASSTRPGKNTEAFF.

The chain's CDR3 is CSASWTSGTGEQFF. CDR3 sequence (DNA): TGCAGTGCTAGTTGGACTAGCGGGACGGGTGAGCAGTTCTTC. This sequence joins TRBV20-1 and TRBJ2-1, with TRBD2 matching over 12 bases. V was clipped by 3 bases and J by 9 bases; unmatched bases: 6. Looked up from germline, CDR1 is DFQATT and CDR2 is SNEGSKA (reference sequence). CDR3 size: 14 residues.

V and J are TRBV5-4 and TRBJ1-1; 7 nucleotides match TRBD1. The CDR3 is made up of 14 amino acids. Germline V gives CDR1 SGHNT, CDR2 YYREEE (reference sequence). V was clipped by 0 bases and J by 2 bases; unmatched bases: 1. CDR3 DNA: TGTGCCAGCAGCTTGGAGGGGGCAAACACTGAAGCTTTCTTT. Its translation is CASSLEGANTEAFF. Full variable domain (missing parts from reference TRBV5-4 and TRBJ1-1): ETGVTQSPTHLIKTRGQQVTLRCSSQSGHNTVSWYQQALGQGPQFIFQYYREEENGRGNFPPRFSGLQFPNYSSELNVNALELDDSALYLCASSLEGANTEAFFGQGTRLTVV.

The CDR3 spells CASSRDRGRNEQFF. Here the CDR3 DNA reads TGTGCCAGCAGTAGGGACAGGGGGCGCAATGAGCAGTTCTTC. The chain combines TRBV6-5 with TRBJ2-1; 12 nucleotides agree with TRBD1. The junction had 2 bases not matched to a gene; V was cut back by 5 bases and J by 6 bases. This CDR3 comprises 14 residues. The V gene's germline CDR1 is MNHEY and CDR2 SVGAGI.

As to this clone: One junction end does not reproduce the germline sequence, and a read error may be involved. The V call is TRBV6-1, the J call TRBJ2-1; D possibly corresponds to TRBD1 (5 bases). This CDR3 region has 13 residues. The V gene's germline CDR1 is MNHNS and CDR2 SASEGT. CDR3 amino acids: CASSEDSVEKQFF. The CDR3 bases are TGTGCCAGCAGCGAAGACAGTGTCGAGAAGCAGTTCTTC.

The chain links TRBV28 to TRBJ2-7; a weak D match, TRBD2 (5 bases). Germline V gives CDR1 MDHEN, CDR2 SYDVKM. V lost 7 bases, J lost 0 bases, and 13 bases lay in between. This CDR3 is 14 amino acids long. CDR3 DNA: TGTGCCAGCAATACGGGATCCACCTCCTACGAGCAGTACTTC. It encodes CASNTGSTSYEQYF.

This clone was seen only a few times. The chain combines TRBV19 with TRBJ2-1, with TRBD2 matching 7 bases. CDR1 is LNHDA and CDR2 is SQIVND in the germline V gene (reference sequence). Trimming at V came to 4 bases and at J to 9 bases, leaving 3 bases not matched to a gene. The CDR3 totals 12 residues. CDR3 amino acids: CASSKTSSEQFF. The CDR3 DNA is TGTGCCAGTAGTAAGACTAGCTCTGAGCAGTTCTTC.

V is TRBV28 and J is TRBJ1-5; 7 bases fit TRBD1. Unmatched junction bases numbered 5, after V lost 7 bases and J lost 2 bases. Germline assignment: CDR1 MDHEN and CDR2 SYDVKM. The CDR3 sequence is 14 residues long. The CDR3 coding sequence is TGTGCCAGCAAGGAGGGGGCAGGCAATCAGCCCCAGCATTTT. It encodes CASKEGAGNQPQHF.

This clone appeared a single time. The chain combines TRBV14 with TRBJ2-7; 8 bases agree with TRBD1. Germline CDR1 and CDR2: SGHDN and FVKESK. J gave up 7 bases and V 4 bases, and 12 bases lay outside the gene matches. CDR3 size: 15 residues. Here the CDR3 DNA reads TGTGCCAGCAGCCGACCGCTAACAGGGGGGCATGAGCAGTACTTC. Its translation is CASSRPLTGGHEQYF.

The rearrangement links TRBV3-1 (or the pseudogene TRBV3-2) to TRBJ2-2; tentative D call: TRBD1 (5 bases). From germline, CDR1 is LGHDT and CDR2 YNNKEL (reference sequence). This CDR3 comprises 15 residues. Deletions cut 1 base from V and 5 bases from J, with 11 bases between. CDR3 sequence reads: CASSQVAAGTGELFF. DNA for the CDR3: TGTGCCAGCAGCCAAGTAGCAGCAGGGACCGGGGAGCTGTTTTTT.